This T cell receptor beta chain originates from a study of cytomegalovirus exposure and HLA in healthy donors. Study-wide context: The same platform as the approximately 670 first-cohort repertoires was used for the 95 to 150 validation repertoires, a later analysis reported. Study-wide results and limits: Some public TCRs appeared in many individuals, while most sequences were rare. The investigators catalogued 164 TCR beta chains as cytomegalovirus-associated.

Comments on this clone: Its antigen is unidentified.

Looked up from germline, CDR1 is WSHSY and CDR2 is SAAADI. The length of the CDR3 is 14 residues. The J segment lost 2 bases and the V segment lost 6 bases, leaving 5 bases of the junction unmatched. Clones were sequenced by immunoSEQ multiplex PCR, and TCRdb holds only the in-frame ones, with some missing. The table shows some 150,000 clones, with 88% occurring only once. The donors were in the approximately 120-subject validation cohort; that cohort was separate from the approximately 670-subject first cohort. The V call is TRBV10-2, the J call TRBJ2-7; 9 bases agree with TRBD2. The sequenced material came from PBMCs. The clonotype originates from a woman younger than 30 in good health and CMV-seropositive. The DNA of the CDR3 is TGCGCCAGCAGGGAGACTAGCGGTCCCTACGAGCAGTACTTC. It translates to CASRETSGPYEQYF.